Detailed here is one T cell receptor (beta chain). The method was immunoSEQ multiplex PCR; TCRdb's version includes in-frame clones alone and lacks a portion of them. Seen here are under 350,000 clones, more than 85% observed once, and the top ten hold 3.6%. This record belongs to a study of blood T cell repertoires in COVID-19. CDR3 length: 16 residues. In germline, CDR1 is MNHNS, CDR2 SASEGT. Trimming left V 2 bases short and J 2 bases short, with 16 bases between. This clonotype was sampled from a man younger than 35 with active or convalescent COVID-19. Sequencing used peripheral blood. The V gene is TRBV6-1, the J gene TRBJ2-7, with D hard to call. CDR3 nucleotides: TGTGCCAGCAGTGAATCGGCGGTACTGACCGCCTACGAGCAGTACTTC. This gives the protein CASSESAVLTAYEQYF.